Each of the 18 T cell receptor beta chains below was sequenced from the same sample in a study of cytomegalovirus exposure and HLA in healthy donors. Vbeta (60) and Jbeta (13) primers were used in the PCR. Repertoires were generated with immunoSEQ multiplex PCR, while TCRdb's copy carries only in-frame clones and drops some. The sample yields 130,000 to 150,000 clones, 60% to 85% seen once. Sequencing was carried out using PBMCs. The receptor set was obtained from a middle-aged woman in good health and CMV-seropositive.

The V gene is TRBV6-5, the J gene TRBJ2-2, with 14 bases matching TRBD2. V lost 6 bases and J lost 7; bases outside the gene matches: 1. The germline CDR1 and CDR2 sequences are MNHEY and SVGAGI. CDR3 size: 14 residues. CDR3 loop: CASSGLAGGGELFF. The CDR3 region has the DNA TGTGCCAGCAGCGGACTAGCGGGAGGCGGGGAGCTGTTTTTT.

This chain links TRBV7-2 with TRBJ2-5; TRBD2 might be the D (5 bases). Germline-derived CDR1 and CDR2 are SGHTA and FQGNSA. The CDR3 totals 13 residues. V lost 3 bases to trimming and J lost 1 base, with 6 bases between them. The CDR3 sequence is CASSLRVQETQYF. The CDR3 DNA reads as TGTGCCAGCAGCTTGCGGGTCCAAGAGACCCAGTACTTC.

This chain links TRBV5-1 with TRBJ2-1; D may be TRBD1 (5 bases). The CDR3 totals 15 residues. In germline, CDR1 is SGHRS, CDR2 YFSETQ. Trimming shortened V by 3 bases and J by 4 bases, and 14 bases separated the two germline ends. The CDR3 region is CASSWQPDTYNEQFF. DNA of the CDR3: TGCGCCAGCAGCTGGCAACCGGACACTTACAATGAGCAGTTCTTC.

V usage is TRBV19 and J usage is TRBJ1-1; D might be TRBD1 (5 bases). Germline V gene data show CDR1 as LNHDA and CDR2 as SQIVND (reference sequence). The CDR3 contains 13 residues. The V gene lost 9 bases and the J gene lost 1 base, with 12 bases spanning the gap. CDR3 sequence (DNA): TGTGCCAGCAAGGGGCGCAGGAACACTGAAGCTTTCTTT. This codes for CASKGRRNTEAFF.

J is TRBJ1-2 and V is TRBV21-1; TRBD1, the table's D call, lacks a check against the DNA. TRBV21-1 is labeled a pseudogene. The CDR3 covers 14 residues. The CDR3 DNA reads TGTGCCAGCAGTAATAGACAGGGAAACTATGGCTACACCTTC. Amino acid sequence: CASSNRQGNYGYTF.

V gene TRBV7-9 combines with J gene TRBJ2-5, with 14 bases fitting TRBD2. CDR3 length: 17 residues. Germline CDR1 is SEHNR and CDR2 is FQNEAQ (reference sequence). The J segment lost 3 bases and the V segment lost 5 bases, leaving 8 bases of the junction unmatched. The CDR3 loop is CASSKPLTSGGEETQYF. Here the CDR3 DNA reads TGTGCCAGCAGCAAACCGCTGACTAGCGGGGGGGAAGAGACCCAGTACTTC.

The chain links TRBV9 to TRBJ2-5; possibly TRBD1 or TRBD2 for D (5 bases each). The better agreement between TRBJ2-7 and the DNA end casts doubt on the J call. This CDR3 has 13 amino acids. Germline CDR1 and CDR2: SGDLS and YYNGEE. The CDR3 sequence: CASSVGRGHEQYF. CDR3 DNA sequence: TGTGCCAGCAGCGTAGGCCGGGGACACGAGCAGTACTTC.

This sequence joins TRBV5-1 and TRBJ2-6, with D possibly matching TRBD2 (6 bases). The germline gives CDR1 SGHRS, CDR2 YFSETQ. The CDR3 contains 16 residues. V was clipped by 4 bases and J by 4 bases, with 15 bases between them. CDR3 residues: CASSGGAFVGANVLTF. As DNA, the CDR3 is TGCGCCAGCAGCGGCGGGGCTTTCGTAGGGGCCAACGTCCTGACTTTC.

This chain links TRBV19 with TRBJ1-4; 8 bases line up with TRBD1. The ends lost 1 base at V and 7 bases at J; junction bases unmatched: 5. Germline CDR1 reads LNHDA; CDR2 reads SQIVND (reference sequence). The CDR3 runs to 15 residues. The CDR3 nucleotides read TGTGCCAGTAGTATAGCCCGGACAGGGTTTGAAAAACTGTTTTTT. Protein product: CASSIARTGFEKLFF.

This chain links TRBV11-2 with TRBJ2-7; 10 bases map to TRBD2. CDR3 length: 16 amino acids. The germline V gene encodes CDR1 SGHAT and CDR2 FQNNGV. The V gene end was trimmed by 5 bases and the J gene end by 1 base; junction bases not matched to a gene: 8. CDR3 protein: CASSLTPGLASYEQYF. CDR3 bases: TGTGCCAGCAGCCTGACACCGGGACTAGCGTCCTACGAGCAGTACTTC.

The J gene is TRBJ2-7, the V gene TRBV25-1; D perhaps matches TRBD1 (5 bases). CDR1 and CDR2 from the germline V gene are MGHDK and SYGVNS. The CDR3 runs to 13 residues. V dropped 4 bases and J dropped 0 bases, with 7 bases sitting between them. For the CDR3, the DNA is TGTGCCAGCAGTGCTGGGGCCTCCTACGAGCAGTACTTC. This codes for CASSAGASYEQYF.

V usage is TRBV5-1 and J usage is TRBJ1-4; weak D call: TRBD1 (5 bases). The CDR3 contains 17 residues. Between the trimmed V and J ends, which lost 1 base and 5 bases, there was a span of 18 bases. Germline V gene sequence: CDR1 SGHRS, CDR2 YFSETQ. CDR3 DNA: TGCGCCAGCAGCTTGCAGGGCTCTAGGGGAATAAATGAAAAACTGTTTTTT. Encoded protein: CASSLQGSRGINEKLFF.

V usage is TRBV6-6 and J usage is TRBJ1-4; 12 bases are a match to TRBD1. The CDR3 spans 14 residues. The V segment lost 6 bases and the J segment 8 bases; nucleotides outside the gene matches: 4. CDR1 MNHNY and CDR2 SVGAGI come from the germline V gene (reference sequence). The CDR3 sequence: CASRGTGGNEKLFF. CDR3 sequence (DNA): TGTGCCAGCAGAGGGACAGGGGGCAACGAAAAACTGTTTTTT.

The chain combines TRBV4-1 with TRBJ2-7; D is undetermined. The CDR3 extends over 14 amino acids. V lost 0 bases and J lost 3, with 9 bases in between. The germline CDR1 and CDR2 sequences are MGHRA and YSYEKL. The CDR3, as DNA: TGCGCCAGCAGCCAAGAGTCTCGGGTCTACGAGCAGTACTTC. Amino acids: CASSQESRVYEQYF.

V is TRBV7-3 and J is TRBJ2-3; TRBD2 matches 9 bases. CDR1 and CDR2 from the germline V gene are SGHTA and FQGTGA. CDR3 length equals 15 residues. The V and J ends lost 3 bases and 2 bases, in that order; junction bases with no gene match: 3. The CDR3 DNA reads TGTGCCAGCAGCTTCCGCGGGGGGGACACAGATACGCAGTATTTT. Protein product: CASSFRGGDTDTQYF.

The chain is built from TRBV30 and TRBJ1-3; 7 bases map to TRBD1. Germline V gene sequence: CDR1 GTSNPN, CDR2 SVGIG (reference sequence). Trimming removed 3 bases from V and 0 bases from J; junction bases left unmatched: 8. CDR3 length equals 16 residues. The CDR3 DNA reads as TGTGCCTGGAGCGCGCAACAGGGGAGCTCTGGAAACACCATATATTTT. Translated, it gives CAWSAQQGSSGNTIYF. Full variable domain (missing parts from reference TRBV30 and TRBJ1-3): SQTIHQWPATLVQPVGSPLSLECTVEGTSNPNLYWYRQAAGRGLQLLFYSVGIGQISSEVPQNLSASRPQDRQFILSSKKLLLSDSGFYLCAWSAQQGSSGNTIYFGEGSWLTVV.

The rearrangement uses TRBV6-1 and TRBJ1-2; 7 nucleotides match TRBD1. There are 14 residues in the CDR3. Germline V gene lookup returns CDR1 MNHNS and CDR2 SASEGT. Unmatched junction bases numbered 1, after V lost 0 bases and J lost 3 bases. The CDR3 nucleotides read TGTGCCAGCAGTGAAGCAGGGGGCGACTATGGCTACACCTTC. It specifies CASSEAGGDYGYTF.

V and J are TRBV7-2 and TRBJ2-1; the match to TRBD1 covers 7 bases. J was trimmed by 7 bases and V by 4 bases; bases with no gene match: 13. Germline values: CDR1 SGHTA, CDR2 FQGNSA. CDR3 size: 16 residues. CDR3 region: CASSWPRGGKGNEQFF. The DNA of the CDR3 is TGTGCCAGCAGCTGGCCCCGAGGGGGCAAAGGGAATGAGCAGTTCTTC. The full variable domain, in which reference TRBV7-2 and TRBJ2-1 provide the parts outside the CDR3, is GAGVSQSPSNKVTEKGKDVELRCDPISGHTALYWYRQSLGQGLEFLIYFQGNSAPDKSGLPSDRFSAERTGGSVSTLTIQRTQQEDSAVYLCASSWPRGGKGNEQFFGPGTRLTVL.